Listed below are T cell receptor beta chains from one sample, sequenced in a study of shared clonotypes between healthy human individuals. The assay was immunoSEQ multiplex PCR, and TCRdb's table has in-frame clones only and misses some. The sample carries more than 850,000 clones, 78% recorded once. Source material: memory CD4+ T cells from PBMCs. The receptors shown here come from a man aged 18 to 35 in good health. Some clones in this sample may be carry-over from other donors' samples. The CDR3 runs from the conserved cysteine through the conserved F or W. A D gene is named only where the DNA matches it firmly. Clone size, where shown, is once, few, many, or a class for clones that have expanded.

D gene	J gene	clone size	V gene	CDR3 DNA	CDR3 protein
TRBD1	TRBJ2-7	NA	TRBV27	TGTGCCAGCAGTTTAAGGGCAGGGGGCTACTACGAGCAGTACTTC	CASSLRAGGYYEQYF
TRBD2	TRBJ2-7	NA	TRBV5-1	TGCGCCAGCAGCTTGGGTGGTAGCGGGAAGGGCGAGCAGTACTTC	CASSLGGSGKGEQYF
NA	TRBJ2-2	many	TRBV20-1	TGCAGTGCTTTACTGGCCGGGGAGCTGTTTTTT	CSALLAGELFF
TRBD1	TRBJ2-3	NA	TRBV7-9	TGTGCCAGCAGCTTGGGGACAGGAAGCACAGATACGCAGTATTTT	CASSLGTGSTDTQYF
NA	TRBJ2-2	NA	TRBV6-5	TGTGCCAGCAGTTACCCAACACCACAGAACACCGGGGAGCTGTTTTTT	CASSYPTPQNTGELFF
NA	TRBJ2-7	once	TRBV11-3	TGTGCCAGCAGCTTCTCTACGGGAGACGGCGACGAGCAGTACTTC	CASSFSTGDGDEQYF
NA	TRBJ2-5	once	TRBV9	TGTGCCAGCAGCGTACGGGAGCAAGAGACCCAGTACTTC	CASSVREQETQYF
TRBD1	TRBJ1-4	once	TRBV7-9	TGTGCCAGCAGCCCCCACCCCCGCGGGACAGGGAATGAAAAACTGTTTTTT	CASSPHPRGTGNEKLFF
NA	TRBJ1-5	few	TRBV7-7	TGTGCCAGCAGCTGCAATCAGCCCCAGCATTTT	CASSCNQPQHF
NA	TRBJ2-5	NA	TRBV23-1	TGCGCCAGCAGTAGAATCGGGCGGCGGCAAGAGACCCAGTACTTC	CASSRIGRRQETQYF
NA	TRBJ2-7	NA	TRBV30	TGTGCCTGGAGGAAAAGGACGAGCGAGCAGTACTTC	CAWRKRTSEQYF
TRBD2	TRBJ2-1	NA	TRBV7-8	TGTGCCAGCAGCCAGACGCTCAGGACTAGCGGGAGGAGAGTCAATGAGCAGTTCTTC	CASSQTLRTSGRRVNEQFF
TRBD2	TRBJ2-7	NA	TRBV5-4	TGTGCCAGCAGCTCCGATACTAGCGGGGGAATATCGTACTTC	CASSSDTSGGISYF
NA	TRBJ1-1	NA	TRBV7-8	TGTGCCAGCAGCTTAGCTCCGGGGCGCCCAGGTGGCACTGAAGCTTTCTTT	CASSLAPGRPGGTEAFF
NA	TRBJ1-2	once	TRBV6-6	TGTGCCAGCAGTTACTCGATTTCAGGGATCTATGGCTACACCTTC	CASSYSISGIYGYTF
TRBD2	TRBJ2-7	NA	TRBV5-1	TGCGCCAGCAGCTTGGAAGTCCGGGAGGTTGTCGACGAGCAGTACTTC	CASSLEVREVVDEQYF
TRBD2	TRBJ2-2	NA	TRBV7-2	TGTGCCAGCAGTTGGACTAGCGGGGAGTTGACCGGGGAGCTGTTTTTT	CASSWTSGELTGELFF
NA	TRBJ1-2	NA	TRBV7-9	TGTGCCAGCAGCTTACACCGGTCGAGGGATGGCTACACCTTC	CASSLHRSRDGYTF
NA	TRBJ2-1	NA	TRBV20-1	TGCAGTGCTGGGGGTTTAAATGAGCAGTTCTTC	CSAGGLNEQFF
TRBD1	TRBJ2-7	NA	TRBV19	TGTGCCAGTAGTCGGGGACAGAGCAGCTCCTACGAGCAGTACTTC	CASSRGQSSSYEQYF
NA	TRBJ2-1	NA	TRBV11-2	TGTGCCAGCAGCTTAGAAGTCCAGCAGTTCTTC	CASSLEVQQFF
NA	TRBJ1-1	NA	TRBV5-4	TGTGCCAGCAGCCAATTTACAGGGAATCAAGCTTTCTTT	CASSQFTGNQAFF
NA	TRBJ2-1	NA	TRBV5-1	TGCGCCAGCAGGAGGGAGGTCCAAGAGAATGAGCAGTTCTTC	CASRREVQENEQFF
NA	TRBJ1-1	NA	TRBV5-1	TGCGCCAGCAGCTTGGACGGTTTGAACACTGAAGCTTTCTTT	CASSLDGLNTEAFF
TRBD2	TRBJ2-7	NA	TRBV5-1	TGCGCCAGCAGCTTGTCGCTAGCGGGAGGAGCCGAGCAGTACTTC	CASSLSLAGGAEQYF
NA	TRBJ2-3	NA	TRBV5-6	TGTGCCAGCAGCGACTCAGGGGCCCCAGATACGCAGTATTTT	CASSDSGAPDTQYF
NA	TRBJ1-2	NA	TRBV2	TGTGCCAGCAGTGAAGGGGTTCCATACGTGGCCACCTTC	CASSEGVPYVATF
NA	TRBJ2-2	NA	TRBV9	TGTGCCAGCAGCGTAGGAGGCGGGACTAACACCGGGGAGCTGTTTTTT	CASSVGGGTNTGELFF
TRBD2	TRBJ2-1	NA	TRBV11-2	TGTGCCAGCAGCTTACGGGGAGGGGATGAGCAGTTCTTC	CASSLRGGDEQFF
TRBD1	TRBJ2-2	once	TRBV5-1	TGCGCCAGCAGCATCGACAGGGTGGGGACCGGGGAGCTGTTTTTT	CASSIDRVGTGELFF
TRBD1	TRBJ1-5	NA	TRBV6-5	TGTGCCAGCAGTTACGAGGGGACAGGGTCGCAGCCCCAGCATTTT	CASSYEGTGSQPQHF
NA	TRBJ1-5	few	TRBV30	TGTGCCTGGAGTACGGGGTATCAGCCCCAGCATTTT	CAWSTGYQPQHF
TRBD1	TRBJ2-5	once	TRBV25-1	TGTGCCAGCAGTGAATCGACAGGGGGGCGAGAGACCCAGTACTTC	CASSESTGGRETQYF
NA	TRBJ2-2	few	TRBV7-2	TGTGCCAGCAGTAGTGGGCAGGGTCACGGGGAGCTGTTTTTT	CASSSGQGHGELFF
TRBD1	TRBJ2-3	NA	TRBV4-3	TGCGCCAGCAGCCAATCCGCGACAGGGGGCTCGACAGATACGCAGTATTTT	CASSQSATGGSTDTQYF
NA	TRBJ1-2	few	TRBV30	TGTGCCTGGAGTGCGACCAGCTGGGGCTACACCTTC	CAWSATSWGYTF
TRBD2	TRBJ2-7	once	TRBV7-2	TGTGCCAGCAGCTTATTAGCGGGCTTATCCTACGAGCAGTACTTC	CASSLLAGLSYEQYF
NA	TRBJ1-1	NA	TRBV27	TGTGCCAGCAGTTTATATCTGGGGTTGGACACTGAAGCTTTCTTT	CASSLYLGLDTEAFF
NA	TRBJ2-7	few	TRBV2	TGTGCCAGCAGTGAATACGGGGCGTCCTACGAGCAGTACTTC	CASSEYGASYEQYF
TRBD2	TRBJ2-1	NA	TRBV7-3	TGTGCCAGCGGTAGCGGGAGAATCGCGTCGCTAGGTGAGCAGTTCTTC	CASGSGRIASLGEQFF
NA	TRBJ1-2	NA	TRBV6-5	TGTGCCAGCAGCAAACTGAAGGGCCCCCATGGCTACACCTTC	CASSKLKGPHGYTF
NA	TRBJ1-1	NA	TRBV7-3	TGTGCCAGCAGCACCACCTTTAGTGGGACTGAAGCTTTCTTT	CASSTTFSGTEAFF
NA	TRBJ2-5	NA	TRBV18	TGTGCCAGCTCACCCCAACAGGGGGGGAAAGAGACCCAGTACTTC	CASSPQQGGKETQYF
TRBD1	TRBJ1-5	few	TRBV19	TGTGCCAGTAGTATAGCCCGGGACAGTAATCAGCCCCAGCATTTT	CASSIARDSNQPQHF
NA	TRBJ1-1	NA	TRBV28	TGTGCCAGCAGCAATACAGGGAGCACTGAAGCTTTCTTT	CASSNTGSTEAFF
NA	TRBJ2-5	NA	TRBV2	TGTGCCAGCAGTGGCCCTCTAGGGGGAGGGACCCAAGAGACCCAGTACTTC	CASSGPLGGGTQETQYF
TRBD1	TRBJ2-3	NA	TRBV5-1	TGCGCCAGCAGCTTGGGAGGGACAGGGGGAGCAGATACGCAGTATTTT	CASSLGGTGGADTQYF
NA	TRBJ2-5	NA	TRBV7-8	TGTGCCAGCAGCTCCTCAGGGTTCAGGGGCCAAGAGACCCAGTACTTC	CASSSSGFRGQETQYF
NA	TRBJ1-5	NA	TRBV2	TGTGCCAGCAGACCACAAACGAGGAGCAATCAGCCCCAGCATTTT	CASRPQTRSNQPQHF
NA	TRBJ2-3	once	TRBV9	TGTGCCAGCAGCGTAGGGAGAGATACGCAGTATTTT	CASSVGRDTQYF
NA	TRBJ2-7	NA	TRBV6-5	TGTGCCAGCAAAGGGGCAGGACCCTACGAGCAGTACTTC	CASKGAGPYEQYF
NA	TRBJ2-5	NA	TRBV6-1	TGTGCCAGCAGTGAAGGCGGGACAGTGGTTGAGACCCAGTACTTC	CASSEGGTVVETQYF
NA	TRBJ1-4	NA	TRBV18	TGTGCCAGCTCAACCTCCGGGGCCCCTAATGAAAAACTGTTTTTT	CASSTSGAPNEKLFF
NA	TRBJ2-3	NA	TRBV10-1	TGCGCCAGCAGTGAAGGGGCGAAAGATACGCAGTATTTT	CASSEGAKDTQYF